Following are 23 T cell receptor beta chains from one sample sequenced in a study of beta chain bispecific antibodies for T cell cancers. These receptors have no identified antigens. Blood mononuclear cells were expanded for roughly 3 days using either OKT3 anti-CD3 antibody or CD3/CD28 beads. MiXCR, applied by TCRdb to the 5' RACE reads, yields one record per CDR3 protein. The profile shows about 20,000 distinct CDR3 sequences, around 2.4% of them singletons. Study observations and caveats: The leukemia cells, rather than normal T cells, gave most of the targeted TRBV signal.

The sample consisted of healthy donor T cells cultured with leukemia cells. The receptors derive from a human donor in good health. Some clones in this sample may be carry-over from other donors' samples.

By frequency in the sample, this clonotype is medium-sized. V and J are TRBV10-3 and TRBJ2-3; D uncertain. Germline values: CDR1 ENHRY, CDR2 SYGVKD. There are 14 residues in the CDR3. V lost 0 bases, J lost 3 bases, and 7 bases lay in between. The CDR3: CAISESTQTDTQYF. The DNA for the CDR3 is TGTGCCATCAGTGAGTCGACTCAAACAGATACGCAGTATTTT.

This clonotype has at least ten counts. V and J are TRBV5-1 and TRBJ1-6; TRBD1 might be the D (6 bases). V lost 2 bases to trimming and J lost 8 bases, with 14 bases between them. The CDR3 has 15 residues. From germline, CDR1 is SGHRS and CDR2 YFSETQ. Here the CDR3 reads CASSLGGAKYSPLHF. DNA for the CDR3: TGCGCCAGCAGCTTAGGGGGAGCCAAATATTCACCCCTCCACTTT.

This clonotype showed up many times. The chain uses TRBV20-1 and TRBJ2-1, with D possibly called TRBD1 or TRBD2 (5 bases each). V lost 0 bases to trimming and J lost 0 bases, with 12 bases between them. Per the germline V gene, CDR1 is DFQATT and CDR2 is SNEGSKA (reference sequence). CDR3 length: 16 amino acids. CDR3 sequence reads: CSARDPGGSSYNEQFF. CDR3 in DNA: TGCAGTGCTAGAGATCCTGGGGGTAGCTCCTACAATGAGCAGTTCTTC.

V gene TRBV18 combines with J gene TRBJ1-2; D call uncertain. CDR3 length: 11 amino acids. The V gene's germline CDR1 is KGHSH and CDR2 LQKENI. V lost 6 bases and J 3 bases, leaving 5 bases between the germline ends. CDR3 residues: CASSRDYGYTF. The CDR3 DNA sequence: TGTGCCAGCTCTCGTGACTATGGCTACACCTTC. Full variable domain (rest looked up from reference TRBV18 and TRBJ1-2): NAGVMQNPRHLVRRRGQEARLRCSPMKGHSHVYWYRQLPEEGLKFMVYLQKENIIDESGMPKERFSAEFPKEGPSILRIQQVVRGDSAAYFCASSRDYGYTFGSGTRLTVV.

V gene TRBV11-2 combines with J gene TRBJ2-1; D not resolved. The length of the CDR3 is 13 residues. Trimming shortened V by 5 bases and J by 7 bases, and 12 bases separated the two germline ends. Germline V CDR1 and CDR2: SGHAT, FQNNGV. The DNA of the CDR3 is TGTGCCAGCAGCGGGTTACTGGCGAATGAGCAGTTCTTC. Translated, it gives CASSGLLANEQFF.

This clonotype was found many times. J is TRBJ1-1 and V is TRBV2; a weak D match, TRBD1 (5 bases). Trimming removed 6 bases at V and 0 bases at J, with 8 bases between. The germline V gene has CDR1 SNHLY and CDR2 FYNNEI. The CDR3 is 13 amino acids. CDR3 residues: CASRTGMNTEAFF. DNA of the CDR3: TGTGCCAGCAGAACAGGTATGAACACTGAAGCTTTCTTT.

This clonotype was counted ten times or more. This chain joins TRBV5-1 and TRBJ2-1, with 7 bases that match TRBD1. This CDR3 comprises 15 residues. Germline lookup yields CDR1 SGHRS and CDR2 YFSETQ. Losses at the gene ends were 0 bases for V and 7 bases for J; bases not matched to a gene: 7. Here the CDR3 DNA reads TGCGCCAGCAGCTTGGTGGACGGACAGGTTAATGAGCAGTTCTTC. The encoded protein is CASSLVDGQVNEQFF.

Many counts were recorded for this clonotype. The rearrangement joins TRBV14 to TRBJ2-7, with 11 bases matching TRBD1. This CDR3 is built from 19 residues. Germline V gene lookup returns CDR1 SGHDN and CDR2 FVKESK. V dropped 5 bases and J dropped 0; count of bases not matched to a gene: 15. The CDR3 DNA reads TGTGCCAGCAGCGCTGAACCGGGACAGGGGGTTTATTTCTCCTACGAGCAGTACTTC. It translates to CASSAEPGQGVYFSYEQYF.

This clonotype was recorded at least ten times. The chain recombines TRBV28 with TRBJ1-4, with D possibly TRBD1 on 6 matching bases. The germline V and J ends were trimmed by 8 bases and 3 bases, with 10 bases remaining between them. CDR1 MDHEN and CDR2 SYDVKM come from the germline V gene. The CDR3 extends over 13 amino acids. CDR3: CASLGQPNEKLFF. Here the CDR3 DNA reads TGTGCCAGCCTAGGACAGCCTAATGAAAAACTGTTTTTT.

This clonotype was observed at least ten times. CDR3 bases: TGTGCCAGCTCTCAGCGGGATGAAAAACTGTTTTTT. This translates into CASSQRDEKLFF. The chain employs TRBV18 and TRBJ1-4; D is unresolved. In germline, CDR1 is KGHSH, CDR2 LQKENI. V was cut by 6 bases and J by 6 bases, with 8 bases left in between. The CDR3 runs to 12 residues.

This clonotype rates as medium-sized (0.01 to 0.1%). The J gene is TRBJ2-1, the V gene TRBV20-1; 8 bases line up with TRBD1. CDR1 and CDR2 from the germline V gene are DFQATT and SNEGSKA (reference sequence). Trimming removed 6 bases from V and 7 bases from J; junction bases left unmatched: 8. The CDR3 length is 13 residues. CDR3 nucleotide sequence: TGCAGTGCAGAAAGCCAGGGGGCGAATGAGCAGTTCTTC. Its translation: CSAESQGANEQFF.

This clonotype was detected ten times or more. The chain is built from TRBV7-3 and TRBJ2-2; D might be TRBD1 or TRBD2, each matching 6 bases. V shed 2 bases and J shed 0 bases, with 13 bases lying between them. The germline gives CDR1 SGHTA, CDR2 FQGTGA. The CDR3 sequence is 17 residues long. The CDR3: CASSLGGGWPNTGELFF. CDR3 nucleotide sequence: TGTGCCAGCAGCTTAGGAGGGGGATGGCCGAACACCGGGGAGCTGTTTTTT.

The table lists this clonotype with many counts. The V call is TRBV27, the J call TRBJ1-5; 9 bases line up with TRBD1. The CDR3 totals 15 residues. V lost 6 bases, J lost 4 bases, and 7 bases stayed unmatched. Germline CDR1 MNHEY, CDR2 SMNVEV (reference sequence). The CDR3 reads CASRQQGAGNQPQHF. CDR3 sequence (DNA): TGTGCCAGCAGACAACAGGGGGCAGGGAATCAGCCCCAGCATTTT.

This clonotype was seen ten or more times. The chain is built from TRBV19 and TRBJ1-1; D is unresolved. Trimming pared 2 bases from V and 1 base from J, leaving 5 bases between. This CDR3 contains 13 residues. Germline V gene sequence: CDR1 LNHDA, CDR2 SQIVND (reference sequence). The CDR3 coding sequence is TGTGCCAGTAGTATAATGGGGAACACTGAAGCTTTCTTT. Translating it yields CASSIMGNTEAFF.

This clonotype was seen only a few times. CDR3 protein: CASSLGSEAFF. CDR3 bases: TGTGCCAGCAGCTTGGGCTCTGAAGCTTTCTTT. J is TRBJ1-1 and V is TRBV5-4; D remains unclear. The germline V and J ends were trimmed by 0 bases and 6 bases, with 3 bases remaining between them. From germline, CDR1 is SGHNT and CDR2 YYREEE (reference sequence). The CDR3 has 11 residues.

This clonotype was counted ten times or more. The gene calls are TRBV6-6 and TRBJ2-3, with 7 nucleotides matching TRBD2. The CDR3 sequence is 15 residues long. The V gene's germline CDR1 is MNHNY and CDR2 SVGAGI (reference sequence). V shed 2 bases, J shed 2 bases, and the junction held 4 bases outside the gene matches. The DNA for the CDR3 is TGTGCCAGCAGTTACGAAGCGGGGCTCACAGATACGCAGTATTTT. Protein product: CASSYEAGLTDTQYF.

This clonotype was observed many times. CDR3 amino acids: CASSWTEGSYEQYF. DNA for the CDR3: TGCGCCAGCAGCTGGACAGAAGGGTCCTACGAGCAGTACTTC. This sequence joins TRBV5-1 and TRBJ2-7; D possibly corresponds to TRBD1 (6 bases). CDR3 length equals 14 residues. Trimming took off 3 bases at V and 1 base at J, with 11 bases between the two ends. The germline V gene has CDR1 SGHRS and CDR2 YFSETQ.

This clonotype was picked up many times. The V call is TRBV5-1, the J call TRBJ1-5; D is perhaps TRBD1 (5 bases). This CDR3 is built from 15 residues. Germline V gene lookup returns CDR1 SGHRS and CDR2 YFSETQ. The germline V and J ends were trimmed by 3 bases and 7 bases, with 17 bases remaining between them. CDR3 sequence: CASSSGPQVGQPQHF. The DNA of the CDR3 is TGCGCCAGCAGCTCAGGACCACAGGTGGGGCAGCCCCAGCATTTT.

This clonotype was seen many times. The V gene is TRBV29-1, the J gene TRBJ1-1; tentative D call: TRBD1 (6 bases). The CDR3 spans 13 residues. V lost 7 bases and J 1 base, leaving 13 bases between the germline ends. The germline gives CDR1 SQVTM, CDR2 ANQGSEA. The CDR3 DNA follows: TGCAGCGGGACAGACGGGACGAACACTGAAGCTTTCTTT. Protein product: CSGTDGTNTEAFF.

This clonotype is large in the sample. The chain carries TRBV10-3 and TRBJ1-2; D perhaps matches TRBD1 (5 bases). The CDR3 has 15 amino acids. V lost 0 bases and J 7 bases, leaving 15 bases between the germline ends. The V gene's germline CDR1 is ENHRY and CDR2 SYGVKD. The DNA of the CDR3 is TGTGCCATCAGTGAGTCTTCCGGGCCGGGGGTTGGCTACACCTTC. Translation gives CAISESSGPGVGYTF.

This clonotype has a count of ten or more. The gene calls are TRBV11-2 and TRBJ2-7, with 8 positions matching TRBD2. The CDR3 sequence is 14 residues long. The V gene's germline CDR1 is SGHAT and CDR2 FQNNGV. With 1 base clipped from V and 4 bases from J, the junction kept 3 bases outside the gene matches. In nucleotides, the CDR3 is TGTGCCAGCAGCTTAGCGGGGGGGAAATACGAGCAGTACTTC. Amino acid sequence: CASSLAGGKYEQYF.

This clonotype was found many times. The V call is TRBV5-1, the J call TRBJ2-5, with TRBD2 identical over 13 bases. The CDR3 runs to 17 residues. Per the germline V gene, CDR1 is SGHRS and CDR2 is YFSETQ. J was trimmed by 3 bases and V by 5 bases; bases with no gene match: 10. CDR3 in DNA: TGCGCCAGCAGACTCACTAGCGGGGGGGTTAATGAAGAGACCCAGTACTTC. Translated, it gives CASRLTSGGVNEETQYF.

There are many counts of this clonotype. The chain has TRBV30 and TRBJ2-7; D possibly matches TRBD1 or TRBD2 (5 bases each). The germline V gene has CDR1 GTSNPN and CDR2 SVGIG (reference sequence). The V and J ends lost 4 bases and 8 bases respectively, with 15 bases between them. The CDR3 covers 12 residues. CDR3 sequence reads: CAWTPGPGQQYF. CDR3 nucleotide sequence: TGTGCCTGGACCCCGGGACCAGGGCAGCAGTACTTC. The full variable domain, rest sourced from reference TRBV30 and TRBJ2-7, is SQTIHQWPATLVQPVGSPLSLECTVEGTSNPNLYWYRQAAGRGLQLLFYSVGIGQISSEVPQNLSASRPQDRQFILSSKKLLLSDSGFYLCAWTPGPGQQYFGPGTRLTVT.